This entry lists 27 T cell receptor beta chains sequenced from one sample in a study of cytomegalovirus exposure and HLA in healthy donors. Primers: 60 Vbeta forward and 13 Jbeta reverse. Data came from immunoSEQ multiplex PCR; TCRdb stores just in-frame clones and leaves some out. Counted here are more than 95,000 clones, approximately 80% occurring once; the ten biggest clones make up 1.8%. The material sequenced was PBMCs. The receptors were sampled from a man aged 18-30 years in good health and CMV-seronegative.

This clone occurred a few times. V and J are TRBV9 and TRBJ1-2; D is undetermined. Germline lookup yields CDR1 SGDLS and CDR2 YYNGEE. Deletions cut 0 bases from V and 5 bases from J, with 11 bases between. The CDR3 has 14 amino acids. CDR3 sequence reads: CASSVEGRQYGYTF. In DNA form, the CDR3 reads TGTGCCAGCAGCGTAGAAGGGAGACAATATGGCTACACCTTC.

The chain links TRBV2 to TRBJ2-2; 12 bases align to TRBD2. The ends lost 6 bases at V and 6 bases at J; junction bases unmatched: 2. The CDR3 consists of 14 residues. Germline assignment: CDR1 SNHLY and CDR2 FYNNEI. CDR3 sequence reads: CASRASGGAGELFF. In DNA form, the CDR3 reads TGTGCCAGCAGGGCTAGCGGGGGGGCCGGGGAGCTGTTTTTT.

The V and J genes are TRBV2 and TRBJ1-1; D might be TRBD1 (5 bases). This CDR3 contains 14 residues. Germline CDR1 SNHLY, CDR2 FYNNEI. Deletions cut 4 bases from V and 1 base from J, with 10 bases between. CDR3 nucleotide sequence: TGTGCCAGCAGTGTGCAGGGAGGGAACACTGAAGCTTTCTTT. This gives the protein CASSVQGGNTEAFF.

This chain links TRBV4-3 with TRBJ2-2; 9 bases match TRBD1. Unmatched junction bases numbered 5, after V lost 3 bases and J lost 6 bases. From germline, CDR1 is LGHNA and CDR2 YSLEER. CDR3 length equals 15 residues. The chain's CDR3 is CASSHPRQGAGELFF. CDR3 DNA sequence: TGCGCCAGCAGCCACCCGAGACAGGGGGCCGGGGAGCTGTTTTTT.

Note on this clone: The same CDR3 is also encoded by other DNA sequences in this sample. This chain connects TRBV6-1 to TRBJ1-1; unclear D gene. The CDR3 length is 13 residues. Germline CDR1 and CDR2: MNHNS and SASEGT. With 3 bases removed from V and 2 bases from J, the gap between germline ends came to 7 bases. CDR3 sequence (DNA): TGTGCCAGCAGTGACGGGTTCAACACTGAAGCTTTCTTT. Its translation: CASSDGFNTEAFF.

The genes are TRBV7-9 and TRBJ2-7; a weak D match, TRBD2 (7 bases). Per germline, CDR1 SEHNR and CDR2 FQNEAQ (reference sequence). V was cut by 5 bases and J by 5 bases, with 19 bases left in between. CDR3 length: 15 residues. CDR3 residues: CASSRDWGGDHEQYF. DNA of the CDR3: TGTGCCAGCAGCCGAGATTGGGGGGGCGACCACGAGCAGTACTTC.

The chain recombines TRBV2 with TRBJ2-3; 8 bases are a match to TRBD1. V lost 3 bases and J lost 0; bases outside the gene matches: 2. Germline loops: CDR1 SNHLY, CDR2 FYNNEI. This CDR3 contains 15 residues. The CDR3 DNA follows: TGTGCCAGCAGTGACGGACAGGGAAGCACAGATACGCAGTATTTT. This codes for CASSDGQGSTDTQYF.

The CDR3 protein is CASRDSSYTEAFF. The CDR3 DNA reads TGTGCCAGCAGGGACTCTTCCTACACTGAAGCTTTCTTT. The chain is built from TRBV7-9 and TRBJ1-1; D ambiguous. This CDR3 has 13 residues. Germline V gene data show CDR1 as SEHNR and CDR2 as FQNEAQ (reference sequence). Trimming left V 6 bases short and J 3 bases short, with 11 bases between. The full variable domain, completed using reference TRBV7-9 and TRBJ1-1, is DTGVSQNPRHKITKRGQNVTFRCDPISEHNRLYWYRQTLGQGPEFLTYFQNEAQLEKSRLLSDRFSAERPKGSFSTLEIQRTEQGDSAMYLCASRDSSYTEAFFGQGTRLTVV.

The CDR3 reads CASSPGLVQETQYF. DNA for the CDR3: TGTGCCAGTAGTCCGGGACTGGTCCAAGAGACCCAGTACTTC. The chain carries TRBV19 and TRBJ2-5; TRBD2 is a possible D gene (6 bases). V was trimmed by 5 bases and J by 1 base, leaving 11 bases between them. Germline V gives CDR1 LNHDA, CDR2 SQIVND (reference sequence). The CDR3 totals 14 residues.

This chain joins TRBV5-1 and TRBJ1-4; tentatively, D is TRBD1 (6 bases). CDR1 is SGHRS, CDR2 YFSETQ, per germline. The V end was cut by 1 base, the J end by 4 bases, with 11 bases between. The CDR3 spans 15 residues. This chain's CDR3 is CASSLSGGRNEKLFF. CDR3 nucleotide sequence: TGCGCCAGCAGCTTGTCGGGGGGGCGTAATGAAAAACTGTTTTTT. The whole variable domain, remainder taken from reference TRBV5-1 and TRBJ1-4, is KAGVTQTPRYLIKTRGQQVTLSCSPISGHRSVSWYQQTPGQGLQFLFEYFSETQRNKGNFPGRFSGRQFSNSRSEMNVSTLELGDSALYLCASSLSGGRNEKLFFGSGTQLSVL.

This clone was found once. The same CDR3 also results from other DNA sequences found in this sample. The chain uses TRBV6-4 and TRBJ2-3; D is undetermined. The CDR3 spans 13 residues. V lost 3 bases and J lost 0, with 4 bases in between. The germline CDR1 and CDR2 sequences are MRHNA and SNTAGT. The CDR3 nucleotides read TGTGCCAGCAGTGAGAGTAGCACAGATACGCAGTATTTT. As protein: CASSESSTDTQYF.

The chain uses TRBV6-5 and TRBJ2-5, with 7 nucleotides matching TRBD2. CDR1 is MNHEY and CDR2 is SVGAGI in the germline V gene. The CDR3 sequence is 14 residues long. Trimming removed 6 bases from V and 2 bases from J; junction bases left unmatched: 6. The CDR3: CASSRTGLQETQYF. The CDR3, as DNA: TGTGCCAGCAGCCGGACGGGACTACAAGAGACCCAGTACTTC.

This clone was detected only once. The V call is TRBV19, the J call TRBJ1-5; D is possibly TRBD1 (5 bases). V shed 2 bases and J shed 6 bases, with 11 bases lying between them. The CDR3 is 14 amino acids. Germline V gives CDR1 LNHDA, CDR2 SQIVND (reference sequence). CDR3 protein: CASSIQGTRQPQHF. The CDR3, as DNA: TGTGCCAGTAGTATACAGGGAACTCGTCAGCCCCAGCATTTT.

The J gene is TRBJ2-1, the V gene TRBV12-5; D is unclear. The V gene's germline CDR1 is LGHNT and CDR2 FRNRAP. The length of the CDR3 is 14 residues. V lost 1 base, J lost 4 bases, and 8 bases lay in between. The CDR3 loop reads CASGLGHAYNEQFF. The CDR3 DNA is TGTGCTAGTGGTTTGGGACACGCGTACAATGAGCAGTTCTTC.

The V call is TRBV7-3, the J call TRBJ1-2, with TRBD1 matching 7 bases. The ends lost 5 bases at V and 3 bases at J; junction bases unmatched: 6. The CDR3 consists of 14 residues. Germline V gene data show CDR1 as SGHTA and CDR2 as FQGTGA. Written as DNA, the CDR3 is TGTGCCAGCAGCCCGGGGACAGCGGACTATGGCTACACCTTC. It yields the protein CASSPGTADYGYTF.

A word on this clone: The same CDR3 arises from other DNA sequences in this sample as well. The CDR3 reads CASSPPRGQSEAFF. The CDR3 region has the DNA TGTGCCAGCTCACCACCCAGGGGACAATCTGAAGCTTTCTTT. J is TRBJ1-1 and V is TRBV18; maybe TRBD1 (6 bases). V was cut by 0 bases and J by 6 bases, with 11 bases left in between. The germline V gene has CDR1 KGHSH and CDR2 LQKENI. The CDR3 sequence is 14 residues long.

V usage is TRBV7-6 and J usage is TRBJ1-4; D perhaps matches TRBD1 (5 bases). Trimming stripped 5 bases from V and 8 bases from J, with 15 bases between. The CDR3 sequence is 14 residues long. Germline CDR1 reads SGHVS; CDR2 reads FNYEAQ. The CDR3 spells CASSPGAGPEKLFF. The CDR3 nucleotides read TGTGCCAGCAGCCCCGGGGCGGGGCCCGAAAAACTGTTTTTT.

This chain joins TRBV6-5 and TRBJ1-6, with TRBD1 as a possible D gene (6 bases). V shed 6 bases and J shed 14 bases, with 20 bases lying between them. Germline V gene lookup returns CDR1 MNHEY and CDR2 SVGAGI. The CDR3 consists of 14 residues. The CDR3 region has the DNA TGTGCCAGCAGGCCCAGGGGCACCACTCCGGCCCTCCACTTT. Its protein product is CASRPRGTTPALHF.

V is TRBV6-4 and J is TRBJ2-3; 10 positions match TRBD2. CDR3 length: 15 amino acids. V was clipped by 2 bases and J by 5 bases; unmatched bases: 4. Germline values: CDR1 MRHNA, CDR2 SNTAGT. CDR3 loop: CASSDLAGEGDTQYF. Here the CDR3 DNA reads TGTGCCAGCAGTGACCTAGCGGGGGAAGGAGATACGCAGTATTTT.

The chain links TRBV6-5 to TRBJ1-5; 8 positions agree with TRBD1. Trimming removed 5 bases from V and 6 bases from J; junction bases left unmatched: 6. The CDR3 sequence is 14 residues long. Germline V CDR1 and CDR2: MNHEY, SVGAGI. The CDR3 loop is CASSRGQGSQPQHF. The CDR3 DNA follows: TGTGCCAGCAGTCGAGGACAGGGATCTCAGCCCCAGCATTTT.

V gene TRBV9 combines with J gene TRBJ2-1; 8 bases line up with TRBD2. Germline V gene sequence: CDR1 SGDLS, CDR2 YYNGEE. The CDR3 is 15 residues long. J gave up 7 bases and V 0 bases, and 6 bases lay outside the gene matches. The CDR3 loop reads CASSVAGGPRNEQFF. DNA for the CDR3: TGTGCCAGCAGCGTAGCGGGGGGGCCCCGGAATGAGCAGTTCTTC.

This clone was observed a handful of times. The gene calls are TRBV29-1 and TRBJ2-7; 11 bases map to TRBD1. The CDR3 has 14 amino acids. Germline lookup yields CDR1 SQVTM and CDR2 ANQGSEA. V shed 4 bases, J shed 3 bases, and the junction held 5 bases outside the gene matches. CDR3 nucleotide sequence: TGCAGCGTTGGTTCCGGGACAGGGGGCTACGAGCAGTACTTC. It encodes CSVGSGTGGYEQYF.

The chain combines TRBV2 with TRBJ1-2, with unresolved D. Germline V gives CDR1 SNHLY, CDR2 FYNNEI. V lost 4 bases and J lost 6, with 24 bases in between. The CDR3 sequence is 17 residues long. Here the CDR3 reads CASSVASGLSGSHGYTF. In DNA form, the CDR3 reads TGTGCCAGCAGTGTTGCCTCAGGCCTATCTGGGTCCCATGGCTACACCTTC.

The chain recombines TRBV5-1 with TRBJ2-7; tentatively, D is TRBD2 (6 bases). The V end was cut by 0 bases, the J end by 2 bases, with 12 bases between. This CDR3 region has 15 residues. From germline, CDR1 is SGHRS and CDR2 YFSETQ. The DNA of the CDR3 is TGCGCCAGCAGCTTGGCCTCCGGGGGACCCTACGAGCAGTACTTC. Amino acids: CASSLASGGPYEQYF. Full variable domain (outside the CDR3, taken from reference TRBV5-1 and TRBJ2-7): KAGVTQTPRYLIKTRGQQVTLSCSPISGHRSVSWYQQTPGQGLQFLFEYFSETQRNKGNFPGRFSGRQFSNSRSEMNVSTLELGDSALYLCASSLASGGPYEQYFGPGTRLTVT.

The chain couples TRBV2 to TRBJ2-1; TRBD2 agrees at 12 bases. The CDR3 contains 15 residues. In germline, CDR1 is SNHLY, CDR2 FYNNEI. Unmatched junction bases numbered 5, after V lost 5 bases and J lost 6 bases. CDR3 coding DNA: TGTGCCAGCAGTCTAGCGGGGGGGCCGATCAATGAGCAGTTCTTC. As protein: CASSLAGGPINEQFF. Based on the CDR3 plus reference TRBV2 and TRBJ2-1, the full variable domain is EPEVTQTPSHQVTQMGQEVILRCVPISNHLYFYWYRQILGQKVEFLVSFYNNEISEKSEIFDDQFSVERPDGSNFTLKIRSTKLEDSAMYFCASSLAGGPINEQFFGPGTRLTVL.

This chain links TRBV27 with TRBJ1-2; D call uncertain. The CDR3 loop spans 15 amino acids. V gave up 3 bases and J gave up 1 base, with 12 bases separating them. CDR1 is MNHEY and CDR2 is SMNVEV in the germline V gene (reference sequence). The CDR3 DNA follows: TGTGCCAGCAGTTTCTCAGCAGGATTTAACTATGGCTACACCTTC. It translates to CASSFSAGFNYGYTF.

The J gene is TRBJ1-4, the V gene TRBV5-8; D perhaps matches TRBD1 (5 bases). The germline V gene has CDR1 SGHTS and CDR2 YDEGEE. The CDR3 length is 14 residues. V was shortened by 2 bases and J by 8 bases, with 13 bases between the two germline ends. This CDR3 reads CASSFRVQKEKLFF. The CDR3 coding sequence is TGTGCCAGCAGCTTCAGGGTGCAAAAAGAAAAACTGTTTTTT.